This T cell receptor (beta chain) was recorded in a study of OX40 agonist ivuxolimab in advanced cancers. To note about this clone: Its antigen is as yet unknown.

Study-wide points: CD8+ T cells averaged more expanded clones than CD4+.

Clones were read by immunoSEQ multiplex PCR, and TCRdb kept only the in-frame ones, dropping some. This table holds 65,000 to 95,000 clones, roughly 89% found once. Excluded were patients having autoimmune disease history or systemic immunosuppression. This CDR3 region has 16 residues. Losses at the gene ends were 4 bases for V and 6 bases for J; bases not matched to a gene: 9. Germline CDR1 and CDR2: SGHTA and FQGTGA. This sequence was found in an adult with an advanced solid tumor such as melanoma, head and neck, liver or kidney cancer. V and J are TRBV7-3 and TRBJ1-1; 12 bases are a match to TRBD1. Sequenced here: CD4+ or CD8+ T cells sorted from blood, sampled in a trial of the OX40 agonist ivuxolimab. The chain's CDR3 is CASSSSRDRGPAEAFF. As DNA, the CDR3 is TGTGCCAGCAGCTCATCCCGGGACAGGGGGCCCGCTGAAGCTTTCTTT.